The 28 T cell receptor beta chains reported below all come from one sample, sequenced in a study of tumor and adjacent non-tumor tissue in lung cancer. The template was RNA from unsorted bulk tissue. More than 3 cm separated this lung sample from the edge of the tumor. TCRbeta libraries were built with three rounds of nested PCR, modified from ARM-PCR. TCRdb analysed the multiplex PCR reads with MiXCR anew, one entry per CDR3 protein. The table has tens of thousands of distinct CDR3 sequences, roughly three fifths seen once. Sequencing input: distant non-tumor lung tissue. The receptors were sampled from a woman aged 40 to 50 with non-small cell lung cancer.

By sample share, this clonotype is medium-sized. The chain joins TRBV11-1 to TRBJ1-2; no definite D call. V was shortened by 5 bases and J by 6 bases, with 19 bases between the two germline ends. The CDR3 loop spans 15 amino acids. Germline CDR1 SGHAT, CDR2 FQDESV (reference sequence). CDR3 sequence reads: CASSLGPGSLDGYTF. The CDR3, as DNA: TGTGCCAGCAGCCTTGGACCGGGGAGCCTGGATGGCTACACCTTC.

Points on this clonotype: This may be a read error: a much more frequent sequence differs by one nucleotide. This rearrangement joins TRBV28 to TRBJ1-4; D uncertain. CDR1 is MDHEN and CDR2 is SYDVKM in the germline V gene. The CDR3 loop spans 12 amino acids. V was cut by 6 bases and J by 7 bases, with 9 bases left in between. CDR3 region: CASSSQAEKLFF. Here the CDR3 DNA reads TGTGCCAGCAGCTCCCAAGCTGAAAAACTGTTTTTT.

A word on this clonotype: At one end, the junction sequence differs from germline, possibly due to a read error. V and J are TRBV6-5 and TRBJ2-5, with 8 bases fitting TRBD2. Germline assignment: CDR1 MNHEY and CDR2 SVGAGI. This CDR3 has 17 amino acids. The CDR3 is CAISPLCVAGNYETQYF. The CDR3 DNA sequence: TGTGCCATCAGTCCCCTGTGCGTAGCGGGGAACTATGAGACCCAGTACTTC.

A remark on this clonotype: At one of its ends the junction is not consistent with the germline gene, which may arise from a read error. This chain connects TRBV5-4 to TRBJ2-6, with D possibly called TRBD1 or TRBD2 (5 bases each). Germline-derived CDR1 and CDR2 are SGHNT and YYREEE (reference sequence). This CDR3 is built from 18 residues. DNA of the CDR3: TGTGCCAGCAGCTTTGAGAGGGGCGCTTACCCTGGGGCCAACGCCCTGACTTTC. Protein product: CASSFERGAYPGANALTF.

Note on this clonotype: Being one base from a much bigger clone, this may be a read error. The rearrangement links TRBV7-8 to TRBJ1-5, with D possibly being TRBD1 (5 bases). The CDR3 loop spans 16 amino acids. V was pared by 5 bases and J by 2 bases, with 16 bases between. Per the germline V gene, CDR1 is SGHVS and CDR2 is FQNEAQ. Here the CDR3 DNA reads TGTGCCAGCAGCGCGACTACCGTGACAGGCAATCAGCCCCAGCATTTT. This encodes CASSATTVTGNQPQHF.

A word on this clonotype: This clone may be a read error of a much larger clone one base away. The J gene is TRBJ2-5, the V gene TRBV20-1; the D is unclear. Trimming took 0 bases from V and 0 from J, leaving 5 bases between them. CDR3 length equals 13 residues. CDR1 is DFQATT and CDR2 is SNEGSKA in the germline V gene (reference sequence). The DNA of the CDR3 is TGCAGTGCTAGAGAAATAGACCAAGAGACCCAGTACTTC. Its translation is CSAREIDQETQYF.

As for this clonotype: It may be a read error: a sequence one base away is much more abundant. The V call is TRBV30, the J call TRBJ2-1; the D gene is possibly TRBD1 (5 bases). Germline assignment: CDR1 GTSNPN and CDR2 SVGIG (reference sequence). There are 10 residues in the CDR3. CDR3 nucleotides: TGTGCCTCTGGACACAATGAGCGGTTCTTC. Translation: CASGHNERFF.

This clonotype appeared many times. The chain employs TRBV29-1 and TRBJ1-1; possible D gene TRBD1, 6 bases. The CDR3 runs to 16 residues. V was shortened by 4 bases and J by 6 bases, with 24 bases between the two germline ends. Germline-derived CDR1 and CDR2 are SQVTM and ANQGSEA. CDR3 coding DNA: TGCAGCGTTGGAGACCTTCCCGGGGGGCGCGGGGCTGAAGCTTTCTTT. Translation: CSVGDLPGGRGAEAFF. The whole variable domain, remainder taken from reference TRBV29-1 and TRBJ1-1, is SAVISQKPSRDICQRGTSLTIQCQVDSQVTMMFWYRQQPGQSLTLIATANQGSEATYESGFVIDKFPISRPNLTFSTLTVSNMSPEDSSIYLCSVGDLPGGRGAEAFFGQGTRLTVV.

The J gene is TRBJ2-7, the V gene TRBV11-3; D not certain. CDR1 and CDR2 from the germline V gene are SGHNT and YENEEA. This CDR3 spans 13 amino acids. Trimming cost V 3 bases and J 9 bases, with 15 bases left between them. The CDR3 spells CASSFAMGSGQYF. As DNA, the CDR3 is TGTGCCAGCAGCTTCGCGATGGGGTCTGGGCAGTACTTC. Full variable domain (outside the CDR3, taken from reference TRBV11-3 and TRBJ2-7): EAGVVQSPRYKIIEKKQPVAFWCNPISGHNTLYWYLQNLGQGPELLIRYENEEAVDDSQLPKDRFSAERLKGVDSTLKIQPAELGDSAVYLCASSFAMGSGQYFGPGTRLTVT.

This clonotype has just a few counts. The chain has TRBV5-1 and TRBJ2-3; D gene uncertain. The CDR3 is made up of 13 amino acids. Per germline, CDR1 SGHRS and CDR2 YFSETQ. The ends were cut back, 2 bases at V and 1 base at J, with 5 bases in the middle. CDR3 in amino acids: CASSLEGTDTQYF. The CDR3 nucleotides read TGCGCCAGCAGCTTAGAGGGCACAGATACGCAGTATTTT.

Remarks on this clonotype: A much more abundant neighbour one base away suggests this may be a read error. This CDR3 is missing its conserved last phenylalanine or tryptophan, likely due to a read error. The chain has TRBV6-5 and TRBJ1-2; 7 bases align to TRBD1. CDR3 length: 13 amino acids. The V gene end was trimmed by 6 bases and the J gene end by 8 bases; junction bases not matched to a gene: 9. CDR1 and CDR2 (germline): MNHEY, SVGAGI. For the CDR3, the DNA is TGTGCCAGCAGGCATACAGGGGCGGAGGGCTACACCCTC. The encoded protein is CASRHTGAEGYTL.

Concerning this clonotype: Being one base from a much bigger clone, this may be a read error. The CDR3 bases are TGTGCCAGCAGAACAGGGGGGAACACCGGGGACCTGTTTTTT. Translating gives CASRTGGNTGDLFF. This chain links TRBV28 with TRBJ2-2, with 8 bases identical to TRBD1. The CDR3 spans 14 residues. Germline V gene data show CDR1 as MDHEN and CDR2 as SYDVKM.

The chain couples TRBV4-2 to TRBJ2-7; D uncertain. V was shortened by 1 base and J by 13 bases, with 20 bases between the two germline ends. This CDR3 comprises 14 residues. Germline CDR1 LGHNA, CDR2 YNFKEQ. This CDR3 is CASSQGSRHPDAYF. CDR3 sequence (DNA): TGTGCCAGCAGCCAAGGATCGAGACACCCAGACGCCTACTTC.

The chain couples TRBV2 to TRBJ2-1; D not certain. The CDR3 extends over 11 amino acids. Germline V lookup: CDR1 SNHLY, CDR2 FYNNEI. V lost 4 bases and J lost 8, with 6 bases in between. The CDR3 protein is CASSVGDEQFF. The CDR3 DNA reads TGTGCCAGCAGTGTTGGGGATGAGCAGTTCTTC. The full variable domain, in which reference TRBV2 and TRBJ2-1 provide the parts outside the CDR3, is EPEVTQTPSHQVTQMGQEVILRCVPISNHLYFYWYRQILGQKVEFLVSFYNNEISEKSEIFDDQFSVERPDGSNFTLKIRSTKLEDSAMYFCASSVGDEQFFGPGTRLTVL.

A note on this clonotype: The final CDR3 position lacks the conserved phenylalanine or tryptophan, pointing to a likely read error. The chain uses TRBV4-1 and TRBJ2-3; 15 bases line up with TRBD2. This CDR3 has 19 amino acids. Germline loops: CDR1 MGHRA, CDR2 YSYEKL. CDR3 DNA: TGCACCAGTAGCCACCCGGGACTAGCGGGGGGTCCATTCCGGAATACGCAGTATTCT. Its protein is CTSSHPGLAGGPFRNTQYS.

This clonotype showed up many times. The CDR3 reads CASSLSKNQRYTGELFF. The CDR3, as DNA: TGTGCCAGCAGCTTATCAAAGAATCAAAGGTACACCGGGGAGCTGTTTTTT. The rearrangement joins TRBV13 to TRBJ2-2; D is undetermined. Germline loops: CDR1 PRHDT, CDR2 FYEKMQ (reference sequence). The CDR3 loop spans 17 amino acids. The V and J ends lost 2 bases and 3 bases respectively, with 16 bases between them.

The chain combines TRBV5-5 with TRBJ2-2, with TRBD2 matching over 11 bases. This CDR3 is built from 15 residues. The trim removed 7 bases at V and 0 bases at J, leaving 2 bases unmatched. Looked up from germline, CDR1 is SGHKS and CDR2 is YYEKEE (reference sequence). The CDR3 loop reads CASAGLAANTGELFF. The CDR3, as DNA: TGTGCCAGCGCGGGACTAGCGGCGAACACCGGGGAGCTGTTTTTT.

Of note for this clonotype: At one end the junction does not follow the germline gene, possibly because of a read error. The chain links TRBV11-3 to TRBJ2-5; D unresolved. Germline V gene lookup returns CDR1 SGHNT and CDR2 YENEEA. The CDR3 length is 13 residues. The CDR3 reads CASSLPPQDTQYF. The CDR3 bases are TGTGCCAGCAGTTTGCCACCGCAAGATACCCAGTACTTC.

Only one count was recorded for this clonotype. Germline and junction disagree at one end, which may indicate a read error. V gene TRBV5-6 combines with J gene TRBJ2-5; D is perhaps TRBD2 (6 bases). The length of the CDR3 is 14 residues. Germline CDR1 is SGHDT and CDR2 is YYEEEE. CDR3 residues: CANSLAGGEETQYF. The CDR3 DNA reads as TGTGCCAACAGCTTGGCCGGCGGGGAGGAGACCCAGTACTTC.

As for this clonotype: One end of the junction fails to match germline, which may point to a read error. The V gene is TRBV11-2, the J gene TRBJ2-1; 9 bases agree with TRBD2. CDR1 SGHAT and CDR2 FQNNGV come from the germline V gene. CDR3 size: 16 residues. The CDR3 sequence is CASSREAGGAYSEQFF. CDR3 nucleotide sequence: TGTGCCAGCAGCCGAGAAGCGGGAGGAGCCTACAGTGAGCAGTTCTTC.

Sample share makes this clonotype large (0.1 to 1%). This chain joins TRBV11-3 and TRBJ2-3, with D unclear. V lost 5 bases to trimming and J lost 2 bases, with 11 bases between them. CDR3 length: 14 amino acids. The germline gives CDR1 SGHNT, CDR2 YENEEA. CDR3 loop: CASSPSQDTDTQYF. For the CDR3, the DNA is TGTGCCAGCAGCCCAAGTCAGGACACAGATACGCAGTATTTT. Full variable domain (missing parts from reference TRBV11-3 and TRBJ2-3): EAGVVQSPRYKIIEKKQPVAFWCNPISGHNTLYWYLQNLGQGPELLIRYENEEAVDDSQLPKDRFSAERLKGVDSTLKIQPAELGDSAVYLCASSPSQDTDTQYFGPGTRLTVL.

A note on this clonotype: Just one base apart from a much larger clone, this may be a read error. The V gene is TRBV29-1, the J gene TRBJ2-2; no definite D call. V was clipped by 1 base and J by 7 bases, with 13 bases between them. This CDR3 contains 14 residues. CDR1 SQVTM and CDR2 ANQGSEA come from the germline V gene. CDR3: CSVEVPLHGGELFF. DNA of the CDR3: TGCAGCGTTGAAGTTCCCCTCCATGGCGGGGAGCTGTTTTTT.

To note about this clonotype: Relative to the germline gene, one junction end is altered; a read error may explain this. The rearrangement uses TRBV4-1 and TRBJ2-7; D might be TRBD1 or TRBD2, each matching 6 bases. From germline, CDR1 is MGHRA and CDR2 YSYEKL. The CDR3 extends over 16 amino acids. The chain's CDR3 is CASSQDSGGSSYEQYF. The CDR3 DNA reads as TGCGCCAGCAGCCAAGATTCCGGGGGCAGCTCCTACGAACAGTACTTC.

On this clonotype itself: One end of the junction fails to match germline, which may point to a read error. The CDR3 DNA follows: TGCAGCATTGAACTTGATTCCTACGAGCAGTACTTC. As protein: CSIELDSYEQYF. The genes are TRBV29-1 and TRBJ2-7; no reliable D call. The CDR3 loop spans 12 amino acids. Germline CDR1 reads SQVTM; CDR2 reads ANQGSEA.

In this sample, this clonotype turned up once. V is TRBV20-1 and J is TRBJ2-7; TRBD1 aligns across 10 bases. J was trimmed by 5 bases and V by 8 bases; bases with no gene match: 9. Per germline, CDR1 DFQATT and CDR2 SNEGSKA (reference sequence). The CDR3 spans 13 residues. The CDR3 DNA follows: TGCAGTATCCCGGGACAGGGGACCAACGAGCAGTACTTC. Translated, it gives CSIPGQGTNEQYF.

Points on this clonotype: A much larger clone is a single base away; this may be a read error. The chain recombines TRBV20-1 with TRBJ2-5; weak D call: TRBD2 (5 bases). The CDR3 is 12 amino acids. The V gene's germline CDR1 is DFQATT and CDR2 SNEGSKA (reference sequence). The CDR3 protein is CSASGNEEIQYF. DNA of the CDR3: TGCAGTGCTAGCGGGAATGAAGAGATCCAGTACTTC.

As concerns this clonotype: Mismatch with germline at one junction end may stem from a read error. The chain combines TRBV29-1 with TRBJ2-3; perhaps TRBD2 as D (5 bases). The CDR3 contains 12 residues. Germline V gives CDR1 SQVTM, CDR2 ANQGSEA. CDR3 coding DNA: TGCAGCCCAAGCTTCGGGGAAGATACGCAATATTTT. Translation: CSPSFGEDTQYF.

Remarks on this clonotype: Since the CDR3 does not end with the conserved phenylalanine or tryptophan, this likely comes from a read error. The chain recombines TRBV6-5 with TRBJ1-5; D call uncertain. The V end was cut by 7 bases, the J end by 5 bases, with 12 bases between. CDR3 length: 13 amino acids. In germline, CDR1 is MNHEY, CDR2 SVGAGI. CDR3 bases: TGTGCCAGCAATTCTTCCCCAGATCAGCCCCAGCATTCT. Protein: CASNSSPDQPQHS.